What follows are 6 T cell receptor beta chains derived from one specimen sequenced in a study of Graves' ophthalmopathy and Graves' hyperthyroidism. Beta-chain TCR CDR3 regions were amplified from RNA transcripts. The workflow started with a first-round RT-PCR run with HTBI primers and then moved on to a second-round multiplex PCR. TCRdb recomputed calls from the multiplex PCR reads with MiXCR, one row per CDR3 protein. The table has about 700,000 distinct CDR3 sequences, about 38% seen once; the top ten hold 2.5% to 3.5%. Sequencing input: peripheral blood. The receptor set was obtained from an adult man with Graves' ophthalmopathy.

The chain carries TRBV7-9 and TRBJ2-2; 12 bases are shared with TRBD2. The CDR3 runs 16 residues. J was trimmed by 1 base and V by 5 bases; bases with no gene match: 2. The germline CDR1 and CDR2 sequences are SEHNR and FQNEAQ (reference sequence). CDR3 amino acids: CASSRTSGMNTGELFF. The CDR3 nucleotides read TGTGCCAGCAGCAGGACTAGCGGGATGAACACCGGGGAGCTGTTTTTT.

The gene calls are TRBV7-2 and TRBJ2-7; tentatively, D is TRBD2 (5 bases). The last part of the DNA fits TRBJ2-4 better; the J call may be wrong. The germline gives CDR1 SGHTA, CDR2 FQGNSA. This CDR3 comprises 15 residues. CDR3 residues: CASSSRWEPKNIQYF. The CDR3 DNA is TGTGCCAGCAGCTCCCGGTGGGAGCCGAAAAACATTCAGTACTTC.

The genes are TRBV5-1 and TRBJ2-5; D not certain. This CDR3 region has 14 residues. Germline CDR1 SGHRS, CDR2 YFSETQ. The V end was cut by 5 bases, the J end by 2 bases, with 13 bases between. The CDR3 DNA follows: TGCGCCAGCAGGCCCCGCCAGGATCAAGAGACCCAGTACTTC. As protein: CASRPRQDQETQYF.

In its sample, this clonotype was seen many times. This chain uses TRBV24-1 with TRBJ2-5; the match to TRBD1 covers 7 bases. Germline trimming cut 4 bases from V and 3 bases from J; bases unmatched to any gene: 4. The CDR3 runs 14 residues. Germline CDR1 and CDR2: KGHDR and SFDVKD. The CDR3 DNA reads TGTGCCACCAGTGACCCGACAGGGAAAGAGACCCAGTACTTC. This sequence encodes CATSDPTGKETQYF.

This clonotype has at least ten counts. The chain is built from TRBV5-6 and TRBJ2-7; TRBD1 matches at 10 bases. Per germline, CDR1 SGHDT and CDR2 YYEEEE. CDR3 size: 15 residues. The trim removed 5 bases at V and 2 bases at J, leaving 7 bases unmatched. The CDR3 is CASRSWGQGPYEQYF. Here the CDR3 DNA reads TGTGCCAGCAGATCATGGGGACAGGGGCCCTACGAGCAGTACTTC.

V usage is TRBV7-3 and J usage is TRBJ1-6; D uncertain. The CDR3 extends over 14 amino acids. Germline lookup yields CDR1 SGHTA and CDR2 FQGTGA. Trimming stripped 6 bases from V and 8 bases from J, with 14 bases between. CDR3 loop: CASSARLADSPLHF. The CDR3 DNA sequence: TGTGCCAGCAGTGCCCGACTAGCGGATTCACCCCTCCACTTT.